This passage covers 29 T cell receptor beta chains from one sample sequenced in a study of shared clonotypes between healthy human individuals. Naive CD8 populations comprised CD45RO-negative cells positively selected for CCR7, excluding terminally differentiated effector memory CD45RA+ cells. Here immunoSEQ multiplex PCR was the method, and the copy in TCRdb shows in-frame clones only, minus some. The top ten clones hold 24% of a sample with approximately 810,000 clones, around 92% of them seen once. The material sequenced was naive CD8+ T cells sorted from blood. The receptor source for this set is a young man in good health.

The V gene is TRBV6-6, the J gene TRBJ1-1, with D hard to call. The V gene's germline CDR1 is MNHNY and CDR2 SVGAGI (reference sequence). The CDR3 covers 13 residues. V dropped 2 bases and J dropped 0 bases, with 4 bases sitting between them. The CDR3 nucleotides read TGTGCCAGCAGTTACAGATTGAACACTGAAGCTTTCTTT. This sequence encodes CASSYRLNTEAFF.

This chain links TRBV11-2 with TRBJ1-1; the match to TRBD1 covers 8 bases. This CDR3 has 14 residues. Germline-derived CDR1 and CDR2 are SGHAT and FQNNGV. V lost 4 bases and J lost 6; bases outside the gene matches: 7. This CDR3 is CASSSGQGMAEAFF. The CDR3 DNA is TGTGCCAGCAGCTCTGGACAGGGTATGGCTGAAGCTTTCTTT.

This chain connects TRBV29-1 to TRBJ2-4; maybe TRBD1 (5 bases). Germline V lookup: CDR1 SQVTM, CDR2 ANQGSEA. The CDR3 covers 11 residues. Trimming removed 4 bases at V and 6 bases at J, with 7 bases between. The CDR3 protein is CSVGQGNIQYF. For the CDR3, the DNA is TGCAGCGTTGGGCAGGGAAACATTCAGTACTTC.

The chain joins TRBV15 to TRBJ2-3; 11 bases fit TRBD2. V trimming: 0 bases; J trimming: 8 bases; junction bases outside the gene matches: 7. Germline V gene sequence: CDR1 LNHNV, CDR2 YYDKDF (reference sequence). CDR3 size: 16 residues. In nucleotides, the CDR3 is TGTGCCACCAGCAGAGATACTAGCGGGAGCGGTGGTACGCAGTATTTT. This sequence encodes CATSRDTSGSGGTQYF. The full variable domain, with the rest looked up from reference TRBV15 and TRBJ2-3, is DAMVIQNPRYQVTQFGKPVTLSCSQTLNHNVMYWYQQKSSQAPKLLFHYYDKDFNNEADTPDNFQSRRPNTSFCFLDIRSPGLGDTAMYLCATSRDTSGSGGTQYFGPGTRLTVL.

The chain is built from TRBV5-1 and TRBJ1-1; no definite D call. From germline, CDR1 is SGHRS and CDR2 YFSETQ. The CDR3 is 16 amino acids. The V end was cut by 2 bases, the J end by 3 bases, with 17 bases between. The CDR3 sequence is CASSLTDPVGDTEAFF. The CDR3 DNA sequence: TGCGCCAGCAGCTTAACGGACCCTGTAGGAGACACTGAAGCTTTCTTT.

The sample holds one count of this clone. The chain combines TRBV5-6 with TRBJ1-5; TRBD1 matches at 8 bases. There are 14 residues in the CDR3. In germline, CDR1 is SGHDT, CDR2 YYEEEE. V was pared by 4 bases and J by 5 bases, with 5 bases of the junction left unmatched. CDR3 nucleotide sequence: TGTGCCAGCAGCAAAATGACAGGGGATCAGCCCCAGCATTTT. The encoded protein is CASSKMTGDQPQHF. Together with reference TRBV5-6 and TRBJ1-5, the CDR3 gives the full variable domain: DAGVTQSPTHLIKTRGQQVTLRCSPKSGHDTVSWYQQALGQGPQFIFQYYEEEERQRGNFPDRFSGHQFPNYSSELNVNALLLGDSALYLCASSKMTGDQPQHFGDGTRLSIL.

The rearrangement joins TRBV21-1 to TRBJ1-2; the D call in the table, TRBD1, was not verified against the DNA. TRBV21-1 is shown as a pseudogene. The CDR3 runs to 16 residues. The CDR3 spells CASSNYSGTASDGYTF. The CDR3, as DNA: TGTGCCAGCAGCAACTACTCCGGGACAGCCTCGGATGGCTACACCTTC.

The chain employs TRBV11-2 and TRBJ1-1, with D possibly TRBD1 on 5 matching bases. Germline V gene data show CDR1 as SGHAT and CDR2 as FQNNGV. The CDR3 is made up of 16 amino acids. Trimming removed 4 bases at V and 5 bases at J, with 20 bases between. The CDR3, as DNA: TGTGCCAGCAGCTCCCCCCGATCACTCTGGGGGACTGAAGCTTTCTTT. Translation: CASSSPRSLWGTEAFF.

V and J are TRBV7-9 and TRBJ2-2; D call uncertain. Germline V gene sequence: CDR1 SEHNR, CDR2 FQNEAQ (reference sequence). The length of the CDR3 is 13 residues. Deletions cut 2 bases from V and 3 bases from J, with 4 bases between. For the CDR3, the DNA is TGTGCCAGCAGCTTAACCTACACCGGGGAGCTGTTTTTT. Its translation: CASSLTYTGELFF. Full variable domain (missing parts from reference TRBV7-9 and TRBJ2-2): DTGVSQNPRHKITKRGQNVTFRCDPISEHNRLYWYRQTLGQGPEFLTYFQNEAQLEKSRLLSDRFSAERPKGSFSTLEIQRTEQGDSAMYLCASSLTYTGELFFGEGSRLTVL.

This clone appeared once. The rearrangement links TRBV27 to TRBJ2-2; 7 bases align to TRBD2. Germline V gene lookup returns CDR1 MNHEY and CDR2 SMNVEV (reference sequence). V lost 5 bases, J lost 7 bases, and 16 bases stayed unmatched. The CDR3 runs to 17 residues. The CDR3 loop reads CASSLPHGAGRGGELFF. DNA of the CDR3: TGTGCCAGCAGTCTACCCCATGGAGCGGGACGAGGCGGGGAGCTGTTTTTT.

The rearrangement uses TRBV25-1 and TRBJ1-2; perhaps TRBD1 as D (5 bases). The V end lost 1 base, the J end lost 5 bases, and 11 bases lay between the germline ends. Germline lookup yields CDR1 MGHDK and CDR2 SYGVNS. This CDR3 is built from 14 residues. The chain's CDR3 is CASSELDISYGYTF. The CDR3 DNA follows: TGTGCCAGCAGTGAATTGGACATCTCATATGGCTACACCTTC.

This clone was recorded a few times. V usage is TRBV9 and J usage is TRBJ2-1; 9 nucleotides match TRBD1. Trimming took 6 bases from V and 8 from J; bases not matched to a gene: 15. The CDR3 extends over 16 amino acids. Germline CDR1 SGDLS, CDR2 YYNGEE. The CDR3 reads CASKPLPGQGRDEQFF. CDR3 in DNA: TGTGCCAGCAAACCCCTACCGGGACAGGGAAGAGATGAGCAGTTCTTC.

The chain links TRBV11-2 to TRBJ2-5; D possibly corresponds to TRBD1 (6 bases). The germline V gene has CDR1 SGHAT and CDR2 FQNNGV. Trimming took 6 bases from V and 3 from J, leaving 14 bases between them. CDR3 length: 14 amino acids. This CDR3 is CASRYTTGEETQYF. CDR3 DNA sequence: TGTGCCAGCAGATATACGACAGGTGAAGAGACCCAGTACTTC. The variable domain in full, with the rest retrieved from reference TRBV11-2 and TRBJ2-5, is EAGVAQSPRYKIIEKRQSVAFWCNPISGHATLYWYQQILGQGPKLLIQFQNNGVVDDSQLPKDRFSAERLKGVDSTLKIQPAKLEDSAVYLCASRYTTGEETQYFGPGTRLLVL.

The CDR3 reads CASSPQGARSYNEQFF. The CDR3 DNA reads TGTGCCAGCAGCCCACAGGGGGCGAGGTCCTACAATGAGCAGTTCTTC. The chain links TRBV7-9 to TRBJ2-1; 9 bases align to TRBD1. There are 16 residues in the CDR3. The J segment lost 1 base and the V segment lost 5 bases, leaving 6 bases of the junction unmatched. In germline, CDR1 is SEHNR, CDR2 FQNEAQ (reference sequence).

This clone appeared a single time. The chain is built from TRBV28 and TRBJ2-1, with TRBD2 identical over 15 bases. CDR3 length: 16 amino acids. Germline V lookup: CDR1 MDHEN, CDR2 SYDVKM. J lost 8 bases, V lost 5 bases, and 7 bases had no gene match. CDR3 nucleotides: TGTGCCAGCAGTCCGAACGGACTAGCGGGAGGGTATGAGCAGTTCTTC. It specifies CASSPNGLAGGYEQFF. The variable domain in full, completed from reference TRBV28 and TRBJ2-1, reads DVKVTQSSRYLVKRTGEKVFLECVQDMDHENMFWYRQDPGLGLRLIYFSYDVKMKEKGDIPEGYSVSREKKERFSLILESASTNQTSMYLCASSPNGLAGGYEQFFGPGTRLTVL.

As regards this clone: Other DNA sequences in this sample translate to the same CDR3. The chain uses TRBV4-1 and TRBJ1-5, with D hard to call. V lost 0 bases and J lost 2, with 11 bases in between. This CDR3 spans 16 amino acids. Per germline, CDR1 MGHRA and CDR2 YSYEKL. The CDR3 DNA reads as TGCGCCAGCAGCCAAGAATTGGGTGCACGCAATCAGCCCCAGCATTTT. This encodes CASSQELGARNQPQHF.

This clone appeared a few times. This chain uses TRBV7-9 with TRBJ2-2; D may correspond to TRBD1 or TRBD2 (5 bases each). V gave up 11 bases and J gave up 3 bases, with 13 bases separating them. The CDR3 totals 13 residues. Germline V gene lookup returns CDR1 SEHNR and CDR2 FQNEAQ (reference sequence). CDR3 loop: CAPGTSHTGELFF. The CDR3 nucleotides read TGTGCCCCCGGGACGAGTCACACCGGGGAGCTGTTTTTT.

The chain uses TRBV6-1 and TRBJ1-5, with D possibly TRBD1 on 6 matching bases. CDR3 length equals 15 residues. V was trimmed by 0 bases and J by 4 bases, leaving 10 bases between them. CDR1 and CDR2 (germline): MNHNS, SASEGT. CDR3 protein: CASSEAVDRNQPQHF. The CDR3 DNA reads TGTGCCAGCAGTGAAGCGGTGGACAGAAATCAGCCCCAGCATTTT.

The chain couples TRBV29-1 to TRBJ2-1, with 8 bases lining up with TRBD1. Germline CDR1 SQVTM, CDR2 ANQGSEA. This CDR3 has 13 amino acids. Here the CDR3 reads CTSWGTGSNEQFF. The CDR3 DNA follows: TGCACCTCGTGGGGGACAGGCAGCAATGAGCAGTTCTTC.

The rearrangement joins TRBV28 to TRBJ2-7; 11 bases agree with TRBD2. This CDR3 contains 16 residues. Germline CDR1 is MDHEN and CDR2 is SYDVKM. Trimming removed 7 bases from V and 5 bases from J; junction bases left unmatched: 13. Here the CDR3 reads CASTPRASGRWNEQYF. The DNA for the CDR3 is TGTGCCAGCACCCCTCGGGCTAGCGGGAGGTGGAACGAGCAGTACTTC. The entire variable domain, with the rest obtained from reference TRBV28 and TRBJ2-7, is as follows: DVKVTQSSRYLVKRTGEKVFLECVQDMDHENMFWYRQDPGLGLRLIYFSYDVKMKEKGDIPEGYSVSREKKERFSLILESASTNQTSMYLCASTPRASGRWNEQYFGPGTRLTVT.

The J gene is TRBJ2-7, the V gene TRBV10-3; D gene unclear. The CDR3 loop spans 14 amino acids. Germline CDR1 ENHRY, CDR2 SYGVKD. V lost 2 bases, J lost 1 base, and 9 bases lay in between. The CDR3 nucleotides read TGTGCCATCAGTGAGATCCGGCCATCCTACGAGCAGTACTTC. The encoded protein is CAISEIRPSYEQYF.

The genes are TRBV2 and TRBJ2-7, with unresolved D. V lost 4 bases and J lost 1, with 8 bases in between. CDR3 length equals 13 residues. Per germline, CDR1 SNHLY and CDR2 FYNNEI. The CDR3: CASSVFQSYEQYF. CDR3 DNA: TGTGCCAGCAGTGTCTTCCAATCCTACGAGCAGTACTTC.

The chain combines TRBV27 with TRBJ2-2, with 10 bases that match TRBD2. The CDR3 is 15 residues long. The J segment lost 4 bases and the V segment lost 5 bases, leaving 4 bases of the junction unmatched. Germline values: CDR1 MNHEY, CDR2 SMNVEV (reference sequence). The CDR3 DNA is TGTGCCAGCAGTCGGACTAGCGGAAGCACCGGGGAGCTGTTTTTT. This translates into CASSRTSGSTGELFF.

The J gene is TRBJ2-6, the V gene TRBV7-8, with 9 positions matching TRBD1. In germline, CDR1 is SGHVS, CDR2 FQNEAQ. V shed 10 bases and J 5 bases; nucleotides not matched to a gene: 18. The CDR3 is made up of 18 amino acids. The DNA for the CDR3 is TGTGCCACCCGCAATGAAGGGACAGGGATGTTCTGGGCCAACGTCCTGACTTTC. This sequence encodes CATRNEGTGMFWANVLTF.

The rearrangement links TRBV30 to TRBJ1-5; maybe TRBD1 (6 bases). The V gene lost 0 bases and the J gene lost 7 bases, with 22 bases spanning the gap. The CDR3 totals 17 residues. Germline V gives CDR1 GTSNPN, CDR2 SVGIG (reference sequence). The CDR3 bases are TGTGCCTGGAGTGTCATTAATCAGGGGAATAGAAGACAGCCCCAGCATTTT. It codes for CAWSVINQGNRRQPQHF.

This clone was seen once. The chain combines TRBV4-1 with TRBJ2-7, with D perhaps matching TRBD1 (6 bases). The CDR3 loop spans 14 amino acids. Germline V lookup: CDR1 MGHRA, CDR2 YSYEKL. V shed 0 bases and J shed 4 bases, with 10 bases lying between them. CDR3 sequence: CASSQDPGQYEQYF. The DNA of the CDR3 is TGCGCCAGCAGCCAAGATCCCGGACAGTACGAGCAGTACTTC.

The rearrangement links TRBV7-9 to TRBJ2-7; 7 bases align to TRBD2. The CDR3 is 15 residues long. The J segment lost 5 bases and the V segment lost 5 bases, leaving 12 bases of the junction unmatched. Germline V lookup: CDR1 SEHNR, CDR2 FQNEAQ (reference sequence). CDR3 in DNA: TGTGCCAGCAGCCCAACTAGTGCAGGGAGGGACGAGCAGTACTTC. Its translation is CASSPTSAGRDEQYF.

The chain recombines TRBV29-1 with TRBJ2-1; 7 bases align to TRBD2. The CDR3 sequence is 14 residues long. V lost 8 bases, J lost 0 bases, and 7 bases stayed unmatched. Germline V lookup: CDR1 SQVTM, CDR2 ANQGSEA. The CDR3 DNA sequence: TGCAGCACGAGGGGACTAACCTCCTACAATGAGCAGTTCTTC. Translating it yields CSTRGLTSYNEQFF.

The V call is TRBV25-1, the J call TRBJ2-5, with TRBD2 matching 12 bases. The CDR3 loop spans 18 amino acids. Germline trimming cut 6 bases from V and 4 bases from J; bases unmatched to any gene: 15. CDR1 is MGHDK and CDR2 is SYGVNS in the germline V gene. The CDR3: CASSLPPSGRGERETQYF. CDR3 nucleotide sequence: TGTGCCAGCAGCCTACCCCCTAGCGGGAGGGGGGAAAGAGAGACCCAGTACTTC.